Presented here are 15 T cell receptor beta chains from one specimen sequenced in a study of shared clonotypes between healthy human individuals. Assay: immunoSEQ multiplex PCR; the TCRdb copy retains only in-frame clones and omits some. Here the sample spans over a million clones, around 76% being singletons. The sample consisted of memory CD4+ T cells sorted from blood. The subset was: CD45RA-negative fraction. Receptors were obtained from a man aged 18 to 29 in good health.

This chain connects TRBV19 to TRBJ2-7; D may be TRBD1 (5 bases). The CDR3 has 12 amino acids. V was clipped by 4 bases and J by 4 bases, with 8 bases between them. The V gene's germline CDR1 is LNHDA and CDR2 SQIVND (reference sequence). CDR3 protein: CASSRDRYEQYF. DNA of the CDR3: TGTGCCAGTAGTAGAGACAGATACGAGCAGTACTTC.

V usage is TRBV5-1 and J usage is TRBJ1-2; no reliable D call. The length of the CDR3 is 14 residues. Trimming took 1 base from V and 0 from J, leaving 7 bases between them. CDR1 and CDR2 (germline): SGHRS, YFSETQ. CDR3 residues: CASSLRGANYGYTF. In DNA form, the CDR3 reads TGCGCCAGCAGCTTGCGTGGGGCTAACTATGGCTACACCTTC.

The genes are TRBV11-3 and TRBJ2-1, with D perhaps TRBD2 (5 bases). CDR3 length: 16 residues. The V and J ends lost 5 bases and 0 bases respectively, with 14 bases between them. CDR1 and CDR2 from the germline V gene are SGHNT and YENEEA. CDR3 in amino acids: CASSLNGLSSYNEQFF. In DNA form, the CDR3 reads TGTGCCAGCAGCCTAAACGGACTCAGCTCCTACAATGAGCAGTTCTTC.

Remarks on this clone: Other DNA sequences in the same sample also yield this CDR3. The chain combines TRBV6-5 with TRBJ1-5; weak D call: TRBD1 (5 bases). Germline V lookup: CDR1 MNHEY, CDR2 SVGAGI. This CDR3 contains 13 residues. Deletions cut 5 bases from V and 0 bases from J, with 5 bases between. The CDR3 coding sequence is TGTGCCAGCAGTAGGGGTAGCAATCAGCCCCAGCATTTT. This codes for CASSRGSNQPQHF.

This clone was seen a few times. The gene calls are TRBV29-1 and TRBJ1-2; D is possibly TRBD1 (5 bases). The CDR3 consists of 11 residues. CDR1 and CDR2 from the germline V gene are SQVTM and ANQGSEA. The germline V and J ends were trimmed by 3 bases and 14 bases, with 16 bases remaining between them. CDR3 sequence (DNA): TGCAGCGTTGAGAATTACACGGGGGAAACCTTC. Its translation is CSVENYTGETF.

V gene TRBV6-5 combines with J gene TRBJ2-3; D is ambiguous. CDR3 length: 15 residues. Germline values: CDR1 MNHEY, CDR2 SVGAGI. V was pared by 2 bases and J by 0 bases, with 9 bases between. This CDR3 is CASSYRPSSTDTQYF. The CDR3 DNA follows: TGTGCCAGCAGTTACAGGCCTTCTAGCACAGATACGCAGTATTTT.

This clone was seen a handful of times. The chain recombines TRBV4-1 with TRBJ2-7; 7 nucleotides agree with TRBD2. CDR1 and CDR2 (germline): MGHRA, YSYEKL. The CDR3 is 15 amino acids. Trimming cost V 0 bases and J 2 bases; bases outside gene matches: 4. The CDR3 DNA reads as TGCGCCAGCAGCCAAGATCAAGGGAGGGCCTACGAGCAGTACTTC. Its protein is CASSQDQGRAYEQYF.

The sample holds one count of this clone. The rearrangement uses TRBV23-1 and TRBJ2-5; possible D gene TRBD2, 7 bases. TRBV23-1 is annotated as an ORF whose role is uncertain. CDR3 length equals 13 residues. V lost 2 bases, J lost 4 bases, and 8 bases lay in between. As DNA, the CDR3 is TGCGCCAGCAGTCAAAGGGGGGGAGAGACCCAGTACTTC. Its protein is CASSQRGGETQYF.

J is TRBJ2-7 and V is TRBV5-4, with 8 bases matching TRBD2. Losses at the gene ends were 6 bases for V and 5 bases for J; bases not matched to a gene: 13. Germline V gene lookup returns CDR1 SGHNT and CDR2 YYREEE (reference sequence). This CDR3 has 15 residues. Here the CDR3 reads CASTPRFGGDDEQYF. The DNA for the CDR3 is TGTGCCAGCACCCCAAGGTTCGGGGGGGATGACGAGCAGTACTTC.

The chain carries TRBV6-6 and TRBJ1-2; D is unclear. V lost 2 bases and J 2 bases, leaving 9 bases between the germline ends. Germline loops: CDR1 MNHNY, CDR2 SVGAGI (reference sequence). The CDR3 extends over 14 amino acids. The CDR3 nucleotides are TGTGCCAGCAGTTACAGGGAAGGCAACTATGGCTACACCTTC. It is translated as CASSYREGNYGYTF.

This clone was seen a few times. The chain recombines TRBV4-1 with TRBJ1-2, with D uncertain. Germline V gene data show CDR1 as MGHRA and CDR2 as YSYEKL. The V end lost 0 bases, the J end lost 3 bases, and 11 bases lay between the germline ends. This CDR3 has 15 residues. CDR3 region: CASSQDRGPYYGYTF. The CDR3 nucleotides are TGCGCCAGCAGCCAAGATAGAGGGCCATACTATGGCTACACCTTC.

The chain combines TRBV7-2 with TRBJ1-3; D remains unclear. V was cut by 2 bases and J by 0 bases, with 8 bases left in between. Germline-derived CDR1 and CDR2 are SGHTA and FQGNSA. This CDR3 is 15 amino acids long. CDR3 nucleotide sequence: TGTGCCAGCAGCTTAATCGCGGGCTCTGGAAACACCATATATTTT. This encodes CASSLIAGSGNTIYF. The entire variable domain, with the rest obtained from reference TRBV7-2 and TRBJ1-3, is as follows: GAGVSQSPSNKVTEKGKDVELRCDPISGHTALYWYRQSLGQGLEFLIYFQGNSAPDKSGLPSDRFSAERTGGSVSTLTIQRTQQEDSAVYLCASSLIAGSGNTIYFGEGSWLTVV.

V is TRBV5-6 and J is TRBJ1-3; D uncertain. With 1 base removed from V and 1 base from J, the gap between germline ends came to 6 bases. CDR3 size: 14 residues. Germline-derived CDR1 and CDR2 are SGHDT and YYEEEE. The CDR3 region has the DNA TGTGCCAGCAGCTTGCCAGCTTCTGGAAACACCATATATTTT. Translated, it gives CASSLPASGNTIYF.

The chain couples TRBV5-4 to TRBJ1-1; TRBD1 agrees at 10 bases. The CDR3 is 15 amino acids. V shed 0 bases, J shed 6 bases, and the junction held 5 bases outside the gene matches. Per the germline V gene, CDR1 is SGHNT and CDR2 is YYREEE (reference sequence). The CDR3 nucleotides read TGTGCCAGCAGCTTGGGAGGACAGGGGGAGGCTGAAGCTTTCTTT. It specifies CASSLGGQGEAEAFF.

The rearrangement joins TRBV6-5 to TRBJ1-6; D perhaps matches TRBD1 (6 bases). CDR3 length equals 15 residues. V was pared by 6 bases and J by 7 bases, with 16 bases between. Germline lookup yields CDR1 MNHEY and CDR2 SVGAGI. The CDR3 loop reads CASSVGLGGNSPLHF. The CDR3 nucleotides read TGTGCCAGCAGCGTGGGTCTGGGGGGCAATTCACCCCTCCACTTT.